This TCR beta chain comes out of a study of post-analysis software for immune sequencing data. A note on this clonotype: Its specificity is unknown.

cDNA libraries of TCR beta carried unique molecular identifiers. TCRdb re-analysed the PCR reads in MiXCR, keeping a single row per CDR3 protein. The sample lists approximately 360,000 distinct CDR3 sequences, around a third occurring once. The germline gives CDR1 LGHNA, CDR2 YNFKEQ. Trimming took off 4 bases at V and 5 bases at J, with 6 bases between the two ends. The CDR3 runs 12 residues. Whole-study results and caveats: There were a few TRBV segments more frequent in patients than controls, and TRBV5-6, TRBV5-1 and TRBV20-1 were among them.

Sequencing was done on a sample of blood. This receptor was taken from a girl aged 10-17 years with multiple sclerosis. V is TRBV4-2 and J is TRBJ2-4; D gene ambiguous. DNA of the CDR3: TGTGCCAGCAGCCGTGACGAAAACATTCAGTACTTC. Protein sequence: CASSRDENIQYF.